This entry features one T cell receptor (beta chain) sequence. What it binds is not known. The sample comes from a study of cytomegalovirus exposure and HLA in healthy donors. Background on the study: Drawn from HLA-typed donors, around 85 million unique TCRs were held in an early data release.

The CDR3 has 14 amino acids. The germline gives CDR1 SGHRS, CDR2 YFSETQ. The V gene lost 5 bases and the J gene lost 0 bases, with 12 bases spanning the gap. PCR involved 60 Vbeta and 13 Jbeta primers. The method was immunoSEQ multiplex PCR; TCRdb's version includes in-frame clones alone and lacks a portion of them. The repertoire holds roughly 200,000 clones, with 75% to 85% as singletons. General study points: Many donors shared some public TCRs, even though most TCR sequences were rare. As a later analysis revealed, the rate of TCR association differed by HLA locus, with DRB1 most and HLA-C fewest.

This clonotype was obtained from a middle-aged woman in good health and CMV-seronegative. The chain combines TRBV5-1 with TRBJ2-7, with D possibly being TRBD1 (6 bases). Sequenced input: PBMCs. The CDR3 here is CASSYREYSYEQYF. For the CDR3, the DNA is TGCGCCAGCAGTTACAGGGAGTACTCCTACGAGCAGTACTTC.